This T cell receptor (beta chain) was sequenced during a study of blood T cell repertoires in COVID-19. The overall study: Samples of COVID-19 (acute and convalescent) were obtained from the United States, Italy and Spain. Sources were T cells, B-cell-depleted T cells, or PBMCs; the material itself was cDNA or gDNA.

Per the authors' pipeline: Amplifying reference gene primers gave estimates of nucleated cell counts. The method was immunoSEQ multiplex PCR; TCRdb's version includes in-frame clones alone and lacks a portion of them. For V, J and clone size, that table is used; D and trimming come from the DNA. The repertoire holds more than 85,000 clones, with more than 75% as singletons. Sequencing used peripheral blood. The clonotype comes from a woman between 50 and 59 years old with acute or convalescent COVID-19.

The CDR3 DNA reads as TGTGCCAGCAGCTTGGTGCGGACTAGCGGGCCTCGGGCCTACAATGAGCAGTTCTTC. Amino acid sequence: CASSLVRTSGPRAYNEQFF. This chain connects TRBV5-6 to TRBJ2-1, with 11 bases matching TRBD2. Germline V lookup: CDR1 SGHDT, CDR2 YYEEEE. The CDR3 totals 19 residues. The V and J ends lost 0 bases and 2 bases, in that order; junction bases with no gene match: 10.